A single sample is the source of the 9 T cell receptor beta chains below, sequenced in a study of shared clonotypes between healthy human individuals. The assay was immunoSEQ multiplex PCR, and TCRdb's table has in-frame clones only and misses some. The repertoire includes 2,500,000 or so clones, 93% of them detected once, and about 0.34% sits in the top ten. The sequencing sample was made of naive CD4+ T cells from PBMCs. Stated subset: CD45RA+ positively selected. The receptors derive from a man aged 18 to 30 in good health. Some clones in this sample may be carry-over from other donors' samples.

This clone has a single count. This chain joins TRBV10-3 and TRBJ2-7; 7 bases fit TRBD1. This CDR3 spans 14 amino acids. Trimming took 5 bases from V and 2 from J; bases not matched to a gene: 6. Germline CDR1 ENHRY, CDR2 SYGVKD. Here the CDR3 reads CAISSGTVTYEQYF. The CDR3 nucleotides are TGTGCCATCAGTTCCGGGACAGTTACCTACGAGCAGTACTTC.

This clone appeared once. Written as DNA, the CDR3 is TGTGCCAGTATGAGAACGACGGGAGAGACCCAGTACTTC. Translated: CASMRTTGETQYF. The gene calls are TRBV19 and TRBJ2-5; D call uncertain. The germline gives CDR1 LNHDA, CDR2 SQIVND (reference sequence). The CDR3 extends over 13 amino acids. Trimming shortened V by 7 bases and J by 4 bases, and 13 bases separated the two germline ends.

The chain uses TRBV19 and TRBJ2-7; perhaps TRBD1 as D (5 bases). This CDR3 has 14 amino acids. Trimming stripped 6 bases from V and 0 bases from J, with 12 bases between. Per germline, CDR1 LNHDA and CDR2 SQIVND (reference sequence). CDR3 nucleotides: TGTGCCAGTAGATCGACAGAGAGCTCCTACGAGCAGTACTTC. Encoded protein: CASRSTESSYEQYF.

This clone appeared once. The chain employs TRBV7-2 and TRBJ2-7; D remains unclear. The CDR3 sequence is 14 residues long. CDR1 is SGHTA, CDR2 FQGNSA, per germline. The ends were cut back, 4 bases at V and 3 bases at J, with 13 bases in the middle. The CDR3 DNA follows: TGTGCCAGCAGCTCACGCCGACAAGTCTACGAGCAGTACTTC. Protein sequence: CASSSRRQVYEQYF.

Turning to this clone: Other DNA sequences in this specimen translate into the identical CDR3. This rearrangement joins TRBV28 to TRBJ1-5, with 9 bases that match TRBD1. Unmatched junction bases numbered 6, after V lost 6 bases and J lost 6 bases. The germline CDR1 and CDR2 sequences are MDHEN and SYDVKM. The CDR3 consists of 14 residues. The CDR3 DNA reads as TGTGCCAGCAGCACACAGGGGGCGGTTCAGCCCCAGCATTTT. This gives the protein CASSTQGAVQPQHF.

CDR3 nucleotides: TGTGCCAGCAGCTTATTTCCAGGGTTGTACACCGGGGAGCTGTTTTTT. Its protein is CASSLFPGLYTGELFF. The chain couples TRBV7-3 to TRBJ2-2; D possibly corresponds to TRBD1 (5 bases). The CDR3 has 16 residues. V dropped 2 bases and J dropped 3 bases, with 13 bases sitting between them. The germline V gene encodes CDR1 SGHTA and CDR2 FQGTGA.

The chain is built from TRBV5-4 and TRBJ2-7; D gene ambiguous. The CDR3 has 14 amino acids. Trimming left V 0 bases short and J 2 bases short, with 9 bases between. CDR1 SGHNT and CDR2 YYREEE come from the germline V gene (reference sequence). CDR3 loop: CASSLESGTYEQYF. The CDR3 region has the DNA TGTGCCAGCAGCTTGGAGTCAGGAACCTACGAGCAGTACTTC.

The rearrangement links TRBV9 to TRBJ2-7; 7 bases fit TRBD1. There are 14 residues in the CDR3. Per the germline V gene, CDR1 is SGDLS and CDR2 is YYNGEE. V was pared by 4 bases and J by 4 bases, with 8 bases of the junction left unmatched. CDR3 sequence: CASSRNRGWYEQYF. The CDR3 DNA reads TGTGCCAGCAGCAGGAACAGGGGATGGTACGAGCAGTACTTC.

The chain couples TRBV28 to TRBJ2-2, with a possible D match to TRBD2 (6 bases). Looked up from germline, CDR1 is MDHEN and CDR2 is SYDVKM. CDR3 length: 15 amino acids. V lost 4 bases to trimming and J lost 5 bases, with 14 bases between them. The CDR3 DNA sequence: TGTGCCAGCAGTTCCGAGGAGGGCTATACCGGGGAGCTGTTTTTT. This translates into CASSSEEGYTGELFF.